A single sample is the source of the 20 T cell receptor beta chains below, sequenced in a study of somatic mutations in cytotoxic T cells in rheumatoid arthritis (dated by TCRdb to the late 2010s). The method was the immunoSEQ multiplex PCR assay. Sourced from immuneACCESS, this table was stored by TCRdb with only in-frame sequences that have V and J called. A share of the clones is absent; for the studies checked, an unresolved V gene accounts for under half, and the remainder has no known explanation. For this sample the table gives around 15,000 clones, of which 70% to 75% were detected only once. The top ten constitute 11% to 15% of the sample. Input material: CD8+ T cells sorted from blood. The receptors were sampled from an adult with rheumatoid arthritis.

V gene TRBV19 combines with J gene TRBJ1-1, with 7 bases that match TRBD1. CDR1 is LNHDA and CDR2 is SQIVND in the germline V gene (reference sequence). The CDR3 is made up of 15 amino acids. Germline trimming cut 6 bases from V and 3 bases from J; bases unmatched to any gene: 10. CDR3 amino acids: CASSGQDWRYTEAFF. The CDR3 DNA reads TGTGCCAGTAGCGGACAGGATTGGAGGTACACTGAAGCTTTCTTT.

This clone was counted a few times. The V gene is TRBV15, the J gene TRBJ1-1, with D maybe TRBD1 (6 bases). Trimming removed 3 bases at V and 6 bases at J, with 11 bases between. CDR1 and CDR2 (germline): LNHNV, YYDKDF (reference sequence). The CDR3 is 13 amino acids. The CDR3, as DNA: TGTGCCACCAGCAGCCTACAGGGACCTGAAGCTTTCTTT. It translates to CATSSLQGPEAFF.

The CDR3 reads CATSRDGDYNSPLHF. Here the CDR3 DNA reads TGTGCCACCAGCAGAGATGGGGACTATAATTCACCCCTCCACTTT. This chain links TRBV15 with TRBJ1-6; D uncertain. In germline, CDR1 is LNHNV, CDR2 YYDKDF (reference sequence). Trimming stripped 0 bases from V and 3 bases from J, with 6 bases between. The CDR3 sequence is 15 residues long. The entire variable domain, with the rest obtained from reference TRBV15 and TRBJ1-6, is as follows: DAMVIQNPRYQVTQFGKPVTLSCSQTLNHNVMYWYQQKSSQAPKLLFHYYDKDFNNEADTPDNFQSRRPNTSFCFLDIRSPGLGDTAMYLCATSRDGDYNSPLHFGNGTRLTVT.

The rearrangement joins TRBV19 to TRBJ2-1; 10 bases agree with TRBD2. Germline values: CDR1 LNHDA, CDR2 SQIVND (reference sequence). CDR3 length: 15 amino acids. The J segment lost 4 bases and the V segment lost 5 bases, leaving 5 bases of the junction unmatched. CDR3: CASSPGTSAYNEQFF. CDR3 in DNA: TGTGCCAGTAGTCCAGGGACTAGCGCATACAATGAGCAGTTCTTC.

V usage is TRBV28 and J usage is TRBJ1-4; 8 bases line up with TRBD1. Looked up from germline, CDR1 is MDHEN and CDR2 is SYDVKM. After removal of 3 bases from V and 0 bases from J, the junction contained 3 bases not matched to a gene. This CDR3 spans 16 amino acids. CDR3 nucleotide sequence: TGTGCCAGCAGTTTCGGACAGGGAGCAACTAATGAAAAACTGTTTTTT. Its protein is CASSFGQGATNEKLFF.

The CDR3 coding sequence is TGTGCCAGCAGCCCCGGGGACCAAGAGACCCAGTACTTC. Translating gives CASSPGDQETQYF. The chain uses TRBV5-4 and TRBJ2-5, with a tentative D call TRBD2 (5 bases). Per the germline V gene, CDR1 is SGHNT and CDR2 is YYREEE (reference sequence). The CDR3 covers 13 residues. V was trimmed by 4 bases and J by 0 bases, leaving 7 bases between them.

V is TRBV5-6 and J is TRBJ2-7; D is unresolved. The CDR3 is made up of 12 amino acids. V lost 0 bases and J 7 bases, leaving 8 bases between the germline ends. From germline, CDR1 is SGHDT and CDR2 YYEEEE. As DNA, the CDR3 is TGTGCCAGCAGCTTGGATACGGAAGAGCAGTACTTC. Its protein is CASSLDTEEQYF.

The chain employs TRBV13 and TRBJ1-2; D may be TRBD1 (6 bases). The CDR3 is made up of 14 amino acids. Per germline, CDR1 PRHDT and CDR2 FYEKMQ (reference sequence). Trimming left V 1 base short and J 2 bases short, with 8 bases between. CDR3 in DNA: TGTGCCAGCAGCTTAGCAGGGGACAACTATGGCTACACCTTC. It encodes CASSLAGDNYGYTF.

This clone was recorded once. This chain uses TRBV4-2 with TRBJ2-2; no reliable D call. With 0 bases removed from V and 4 bases from J, the gap between germline ends came to 12 bases. CDR1 and CDR2 (germline): LGHNA, YNFKEQ. The CDR3 runs to 16 residues. The CDR3 nucleotides read TGTGCCAGCAGCCAAGAACCCACCCTGGGCACCGGGGAGCTGTTTTTT. Its translation: CASSQEPTLGTGELFF.

This chain joins TRBV5-4 and TRBJ1-2; D not resolved. The germline V gene encodes CDR1 SGHNT and CDR2 YYREEE (reference sequence). The CDR3 covers 15 residues. Between the trimmed V and J ends, which lost 0 bases and 5 bases, there was a span of 14 bases. This chain's CDR3 is CASSLAVLTWYGYTF. In DNA, the CDR3 is TGTGCCAGCAGCTTGGCGGTGTTAACCTGGTATGGCTACACCTTC.

The chain joins TRBV15 to TRBJ1-1; 7 nucleotides agree with TRBD1. Germline CDR1 reads LNHNV; CDR2 reads YYDKDF (reference sequence). V shed 4 bases and J 7 bases; nucleotides not matched to a gene: 12. This CDR3 is built from 15 residues. The CDR3 region has the DNA TGTGCCACCAGCACGTCCGGGACAGCTAAAGTTGAAGCTTTCTTT. It translates to CATSTSGTAKVEAFF.

The chain is built from TRBV7-2 and TRBJ2-5; TRBD2 agrees at 8 bases. Unmatched junction bases numbered 10, after V lost 4 bases and J lost 3 bases. Germline assignment: CDR1 SGHTA and CDR2 FQGNSA. The CDR3 is 16 residues long. The CDR3: CASSSLRTSSEETQYF. CDR3 DNA: TGTGCCAGCAGCTCACTCCGGACTAGCTCGGAAGAGACCCAGTACTTC. Complete variable domain (other parts from reference TRBV7-2 and TRBJ2-5): GAGVSQSPSNKVTEKGKDVELRCDPISGHTALYWYRQSLGQGLEFLIYFQGNSAPDKSGLPSDRFSAERTGGSVSTLTIQRTQQEDSAVYLCASSSLRTSSEETQYFGPGTRLLVL.

The genes are TRBV7-8 and TRBJ1-4; D unclear. The CDR3 consists of 15 residues. Germline assignment: CDR1 SGHVS and CDR2 FQNEAQ. Trimming took off 4 bases at V and 5 bases at J, with 14 bases between the two ends. Here the CDR3 DNA reads TGTGCCAGCAGCTCACTGGACTTCACAAATGAAAAACTGTTTTTT. This codes for CASSSLDFTNEKLFF.

CDR3 residues: CASSQIGGVGTDTQYF. As DNA, the CDR3 is TGTGCCAGCAGCCAAATTGGTGGGGTCGGCACAGATACGCAGTATTTT. This sequence joins TRBV5-4 and TRBJ2-3; no firm D call. The germline CDR1 and CDR2 sequences are SGHNT and YYREEE (reference sequence). The CDR3 length is 16 residues. Trimming stripped 4 bases from V and 1 base from J, with 16 bases between.

The chain recombines TRBV27 with TRBJ2-2; 7 positions match TRBD1. Germline trimming cut 4 bases from V and 3 bases from J; bases unmatched to any gene: 5. Germline CDR1 is MNHEY and CDR2 is SMNVEV (reference sequence). This CDR3 comprises 15 residues. This CDR3 reads CASSWAGGHTGELFF. The DNA for the CDR3 is TGTGCCAGCAGTTGGGCAGGGGGTCACACCGGGGAGCTGTTTTTT.

The V gene is TRBV14, the J gene TRBJ1-1; perhaps TRBD1 as D (6 bases). V dropped 3 bases and J dropped 1 base, with 18 bases sitting between them. The CDR3 spans 17 residues. Germline V lookup: CDR1 SGHDN, CDR2 FVKESK. The CDR3 region has the DNA TGTGCCAGCAGCCACCTCTTTGTCGGGGGGCCGAACACTGAAGCTTTCTTT. Residues: CASSHLFVGGPNTEAFF.

This rearrangement joins TRBV11-2 to TRBJ2-7; D is possibly TRBD1 or TRBD2 (6 bases each). V was trimmed by 4 bases and J by 2 bases, leaving 12 bases between them. The CDR3 extends over 14 amino acids. In germline, CDR1 is SGHAT, CDR2 FQNNGV. DNA of the CDR3: TGTGCCAGCAGCTCCCCCGGGGGCCCCTACGAGCAGTACTTC. This codes for CASSSPGGPYEQYF.

CDR3 DNA: TGTGCCAGCAGCTTGGATGGGGCAGTACCGGGCGGCGAGCAGTACTTC. Its protein is CASSLDGAVPGGEQYF. The chain recombines TRBV5-4 with TRBJ2-7; D perhaps matches TRBD1 (5 bases). V was trimmed by 0 bases and J by 6 bases, leaving 19 bases between them. The CDR3 is made up of 16 amino acids. CDR1 is SGHNT and CDR2 is YYREEE in the germline V gene (reference sequence).

This chain joins TRBV28 and TRBJ2-7; 8 bases are a match to TRBD2. The germline V gene has CDR1 MDHEN and CDR2 SYDVKM. The CDR3 runs to 14 residues. Trimming removed 8 bases from V and 5 bases from J; junction bases left unmatched: 11. This CDR3 reads CASREASGFNEQYF. DNA of the CDR3: TGTGCCAGCCGTGAGGCTAGCGGGTTTAACGAGCAGTACTTC.

The gene calls are TRBV19 and TRBJ1-1; a weak D match, TRBD1 (5 bases). In germline, CDR1 is LNHDA, CDR2 SQIVND (reference sequence). This CDR3 spans 15 amino acids. V lost 4 bases to trimming and J lost 1 base, with 13 bases between them. The CDR3 nucleotides read TGTGCCAGTAGTAGTTTCGGACACCCGAACACTGAAGCTTTCTTT. It encodes CASSSFGHPNTEAFF.